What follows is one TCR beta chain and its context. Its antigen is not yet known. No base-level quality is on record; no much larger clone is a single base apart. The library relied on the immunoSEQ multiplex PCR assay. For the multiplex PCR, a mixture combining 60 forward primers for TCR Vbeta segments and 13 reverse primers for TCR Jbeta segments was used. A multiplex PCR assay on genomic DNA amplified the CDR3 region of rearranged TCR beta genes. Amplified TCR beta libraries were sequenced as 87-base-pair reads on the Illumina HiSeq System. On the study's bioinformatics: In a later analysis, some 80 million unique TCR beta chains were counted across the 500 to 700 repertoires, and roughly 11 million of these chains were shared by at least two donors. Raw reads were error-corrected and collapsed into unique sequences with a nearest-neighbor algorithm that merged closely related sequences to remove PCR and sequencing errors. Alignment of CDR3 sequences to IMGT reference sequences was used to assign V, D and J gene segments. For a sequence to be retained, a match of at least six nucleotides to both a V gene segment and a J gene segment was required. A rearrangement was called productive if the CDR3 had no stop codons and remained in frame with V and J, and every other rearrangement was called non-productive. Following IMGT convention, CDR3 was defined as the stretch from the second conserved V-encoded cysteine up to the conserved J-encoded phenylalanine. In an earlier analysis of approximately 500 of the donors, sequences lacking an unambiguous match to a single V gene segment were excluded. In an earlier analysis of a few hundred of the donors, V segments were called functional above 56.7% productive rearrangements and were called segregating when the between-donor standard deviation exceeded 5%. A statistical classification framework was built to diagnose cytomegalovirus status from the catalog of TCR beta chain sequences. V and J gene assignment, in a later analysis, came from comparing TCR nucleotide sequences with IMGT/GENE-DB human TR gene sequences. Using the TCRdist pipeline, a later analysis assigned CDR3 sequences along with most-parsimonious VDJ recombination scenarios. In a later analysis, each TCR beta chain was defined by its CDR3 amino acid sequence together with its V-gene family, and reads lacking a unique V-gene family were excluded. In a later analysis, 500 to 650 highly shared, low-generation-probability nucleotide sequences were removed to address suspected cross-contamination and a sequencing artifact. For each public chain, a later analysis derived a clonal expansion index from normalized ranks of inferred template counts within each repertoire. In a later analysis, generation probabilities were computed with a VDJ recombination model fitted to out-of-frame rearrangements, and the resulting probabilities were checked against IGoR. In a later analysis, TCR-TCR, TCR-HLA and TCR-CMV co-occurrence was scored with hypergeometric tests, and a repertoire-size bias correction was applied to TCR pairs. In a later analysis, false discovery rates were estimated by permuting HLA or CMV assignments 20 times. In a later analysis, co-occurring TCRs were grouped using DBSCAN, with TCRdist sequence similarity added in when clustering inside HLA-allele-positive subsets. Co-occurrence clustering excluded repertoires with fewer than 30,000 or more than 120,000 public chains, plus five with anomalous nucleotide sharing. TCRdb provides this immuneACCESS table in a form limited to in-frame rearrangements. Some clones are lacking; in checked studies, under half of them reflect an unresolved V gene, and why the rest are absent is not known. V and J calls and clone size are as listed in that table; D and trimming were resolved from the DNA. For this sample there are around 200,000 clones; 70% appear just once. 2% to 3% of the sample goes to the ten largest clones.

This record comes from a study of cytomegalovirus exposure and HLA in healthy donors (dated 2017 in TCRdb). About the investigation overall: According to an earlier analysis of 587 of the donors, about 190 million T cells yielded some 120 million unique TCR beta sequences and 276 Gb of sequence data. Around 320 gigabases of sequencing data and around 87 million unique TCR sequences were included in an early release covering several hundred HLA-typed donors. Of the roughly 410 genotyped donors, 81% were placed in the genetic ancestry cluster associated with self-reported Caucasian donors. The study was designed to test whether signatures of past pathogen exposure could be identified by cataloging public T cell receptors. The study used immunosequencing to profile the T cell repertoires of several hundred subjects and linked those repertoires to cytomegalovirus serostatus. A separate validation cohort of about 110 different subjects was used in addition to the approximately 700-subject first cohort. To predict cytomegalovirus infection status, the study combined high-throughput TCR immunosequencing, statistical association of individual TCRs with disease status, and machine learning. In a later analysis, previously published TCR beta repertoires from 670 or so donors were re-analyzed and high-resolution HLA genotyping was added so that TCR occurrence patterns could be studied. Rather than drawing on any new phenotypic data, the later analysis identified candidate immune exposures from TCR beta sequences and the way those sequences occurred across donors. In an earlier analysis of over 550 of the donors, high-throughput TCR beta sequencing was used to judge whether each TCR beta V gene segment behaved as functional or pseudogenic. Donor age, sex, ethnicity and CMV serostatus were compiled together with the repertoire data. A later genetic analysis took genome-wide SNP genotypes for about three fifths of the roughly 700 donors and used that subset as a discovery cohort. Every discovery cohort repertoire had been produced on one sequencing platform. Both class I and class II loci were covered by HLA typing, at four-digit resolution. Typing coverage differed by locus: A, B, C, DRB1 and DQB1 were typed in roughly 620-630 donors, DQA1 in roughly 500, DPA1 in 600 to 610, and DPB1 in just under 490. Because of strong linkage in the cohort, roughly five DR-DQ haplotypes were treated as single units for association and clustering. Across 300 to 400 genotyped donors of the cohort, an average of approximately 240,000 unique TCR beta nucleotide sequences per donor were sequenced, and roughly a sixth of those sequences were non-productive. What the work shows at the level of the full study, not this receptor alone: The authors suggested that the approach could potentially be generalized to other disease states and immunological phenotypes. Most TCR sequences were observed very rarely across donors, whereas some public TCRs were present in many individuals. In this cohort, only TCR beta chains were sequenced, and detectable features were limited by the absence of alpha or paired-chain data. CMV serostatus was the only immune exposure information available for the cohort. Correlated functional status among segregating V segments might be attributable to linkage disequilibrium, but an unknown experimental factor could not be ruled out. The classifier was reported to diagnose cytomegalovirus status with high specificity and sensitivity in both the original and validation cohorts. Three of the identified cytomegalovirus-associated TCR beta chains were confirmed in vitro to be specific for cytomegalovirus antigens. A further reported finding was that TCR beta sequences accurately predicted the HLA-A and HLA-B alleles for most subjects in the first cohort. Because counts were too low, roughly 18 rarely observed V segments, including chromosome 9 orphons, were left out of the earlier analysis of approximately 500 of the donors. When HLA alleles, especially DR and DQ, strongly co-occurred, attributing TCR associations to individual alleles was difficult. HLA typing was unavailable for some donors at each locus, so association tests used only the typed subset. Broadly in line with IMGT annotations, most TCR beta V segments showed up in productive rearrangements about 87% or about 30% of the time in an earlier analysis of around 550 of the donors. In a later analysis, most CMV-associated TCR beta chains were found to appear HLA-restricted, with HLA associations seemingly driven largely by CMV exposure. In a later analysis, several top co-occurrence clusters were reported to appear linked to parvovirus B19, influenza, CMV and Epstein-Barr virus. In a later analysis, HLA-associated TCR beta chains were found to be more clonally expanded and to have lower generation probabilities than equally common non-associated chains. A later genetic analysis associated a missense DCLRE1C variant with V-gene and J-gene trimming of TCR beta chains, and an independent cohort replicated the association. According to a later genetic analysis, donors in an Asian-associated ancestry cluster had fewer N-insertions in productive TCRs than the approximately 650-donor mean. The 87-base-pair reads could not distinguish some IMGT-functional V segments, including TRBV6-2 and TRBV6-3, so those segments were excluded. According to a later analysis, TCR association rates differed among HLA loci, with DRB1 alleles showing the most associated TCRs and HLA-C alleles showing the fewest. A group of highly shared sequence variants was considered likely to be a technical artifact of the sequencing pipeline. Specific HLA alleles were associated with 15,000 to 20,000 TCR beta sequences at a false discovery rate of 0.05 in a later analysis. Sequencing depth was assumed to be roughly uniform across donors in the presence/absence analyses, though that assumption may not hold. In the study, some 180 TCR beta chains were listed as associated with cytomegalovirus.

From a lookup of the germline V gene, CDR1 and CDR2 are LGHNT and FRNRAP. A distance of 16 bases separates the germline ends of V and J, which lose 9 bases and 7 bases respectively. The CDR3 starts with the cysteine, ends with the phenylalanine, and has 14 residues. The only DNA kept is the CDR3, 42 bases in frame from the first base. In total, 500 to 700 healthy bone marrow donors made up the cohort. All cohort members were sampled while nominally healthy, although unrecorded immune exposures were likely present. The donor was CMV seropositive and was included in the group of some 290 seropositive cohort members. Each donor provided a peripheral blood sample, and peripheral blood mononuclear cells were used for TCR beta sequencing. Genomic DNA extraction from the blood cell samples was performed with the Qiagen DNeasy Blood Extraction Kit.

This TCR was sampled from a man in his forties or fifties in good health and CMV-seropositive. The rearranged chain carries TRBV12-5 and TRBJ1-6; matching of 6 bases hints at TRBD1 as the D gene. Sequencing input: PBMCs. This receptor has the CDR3 CARLQRGGNSPLHF. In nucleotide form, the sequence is TGTGCTAGGCTCCAGAGGGGGGGGAATTCACCCCTCCACTTT.